This T cell receptor (beta chain) is drawn from a study of blood T cell repertoires in COVID-19. Whole-study context: The United States, Italy and Spain were the sources of the acute and convalescent COVID-19 samples.

Germline CDR1 and CDR2: ENHRY and SYGVKD. The CDR3 covers 15 residues. V trimming: 6 bases; J trimming: 0 bases; junction bases outside the gene matches: 6. Repertoires were generated with immunoSEQ multiplex PCR, while TCRdb's copy carries only in-frame clones and drops some. The sample records 130,000 to 150,000 clones, just under 85% being singletons. J is TRBJ2-3 and V is TRBV10-3; 7 nucleotides agree with TRBD1. Sequencing was done on a sample of peripheral blood. The TCR comes from a woman aged 40-49 years with active or convalescent COVID-19. The CDR3 sequence is CAISAGDRSTDTQYF. The DNA of the CDR3 is TGTGCCATCAGCGCCGGGGACAGAAGCACAGATACGCAGTATTTT.